The 17 T cell receptor beta chains below were found in one sample sequenced in a study of T cell changes during pregnancy in multiple sclerosis. TCRdb's table, derived via immunoSEQ multiplex PCR, lists solely in-frame clones and lacks some. The table shows more than 35,000 clones, with 85% to 95% occurring only once. This material consisted of CD4+ T cells from peripheral blood mononuclear cells, taken in the third trimester of pregnancy. The receptors shown here come from a female donor in good health, enrolled as a control in a pregnancy study.

The genes are TRBV18 and TRBJ1-5, with TRBD1 matching 7 bases. Germline-derived CDR1 and CDR2 are KGHSH and LQKENI. The CDR3 is made up of 17 amino acids. Trimming at V came to 4 bases and at J to 3 bases, leaving 12 bases not matched to a gene. The CDR3 DNA sequence: TGTGCCAGCTCACTACTTCGCGTGGACAGGAACAATCAGCCCCAGCATTTT. It codes for CASSLLRVDRNNQPQHF.

V is TRBV10-3 and J is TRBJ2-5, with D perhaps matching TRBD1 (5 bases). Germline-derived CDR1 and CDR2 are ENHRY and SYGVKD. V was trimmed by 5 bases and J by 4 bases, leaving 8 bases between them. There are 12 residues in the CDR3. CDR3 region: CAISPRGETQYF. Written as DNA, the CDR3 is TGTGCCATCAGTCCTAGGGGAGAGACCCAGTACTTC.

V is TRBV5-4 and J is TRBJ2-4, with 7 bases aligning to TRBD2. CDR1 and CDR2 from the germline V gene are SGHNT and YYREEE (reference sequence). This CDR3 region has 15 residues. V dropped 1 base and J dropped 6; count of bases not matched to a gene: 7. The DNA for the CDR3 is TGTGCCAGCAGCTTGTCTATCGGGGGGAGAAACATTCAGTACTTC. It is translated as CASSLSIGGRNIQYF. The full variable domain, with the rest looked up from reference TRBV5-4 and TRBJ2-4, is ETGVTQSPTHLIKTRGQQVTLRCSSQSGHNTVSWYQQALGQGPQFIFQYYREEENGRGNFPPRFSGLQFPNYSSELNVNALELDDSALYLCASSLSIGGRNIQYFGAGTRLSVL.

The V call is TRBV5-1, the J call TRBJ1-6; a weak D match, TRBD1 (5 bases). The CDR3 extends over 15 amino acids. Between the trimmed V and J ends, which lost 0 bases and 6 bases, there was a span of 10 bases. Germline-derived CDR1 and CDR2 are SGHRS and YFSETQ. The CDR3 DNA reads TGCGCCAGCAGCTTGGTGGGGCGGACTAATTCACCCCTCCACTTT. It encodes CASSLVGRTNSPLHF.

This chain joins TRBV7-2 and TRBJ2-2; D possibly corresponds to TRBD2 (5 bases). V shed 5 bases and J shed 6 bases, with 19 bases lying between them. Germline CDR1 SGHTA, CDR2 FQGNSA. CDR3 size: 16 residues. The CDR3 DNA reads TGTGCCAGCAGCCCCAGAATGAGGGTAGTGGCCGGGGAGCTGTTTTTT. Its protein product is CASSPRMRVVAGELFF.

The chain joins TRBV7-2 to TRBJ1-2; 11 bases are a match to TRBD1. The V and J ends lost 5 bases and 4 bases, in that order; junction bases with no gene match: 3. Per the germline V gene, CDR1 is SGHTA and CDR2 is FQGNSA. CDR3 length: 14 residues. In nucleotides, the CDR3 is TGTGCCAGCAGCCCAGGACAGGGGGCCTATGGCTACACCTTC. Amino acids: CASSPGQGAYGYTF.

This CDR3 is CATLEASQPQHF. In DNA, the CDR3 is TGTGCCACCCTCGAGGCAAGTCAGCCCCAGCATTTT. The chain couples TRBV7-8 to TRBJ1-5; D ambiguous. Germline V gene sequence: CDR1 SGHVS, CDR2 FQNEAQ. This CDR3 spans 12 amino acids. Trimming removed 10 bases at V and 6 bases at J, with 13 bases between.

The chain uses TRBV14 and TRBJ2-5; D might be TRBD2 (5 bases). This CDR3 region has 19 residues. Deletions cut 0 bases from V and 0 bases from J, with 20 bases between. The V gene's germline CDR1 is SGHDN and CDR2 FVKESK. The CDR3 protein is CASSQDLGVDDLNQETQYF. Written as DNA, the CDR3 is TGTGCCAGCAGCCAAGATCTCGGGGTGGATGACTTGAACCAAGAGACCCAGTACTTC.

This chain joins TRBV7-2 and TRBJ2-7, with D possibly being TRBD2 (5 bases). The CDR3 has 13 amino acids. V was trimmed by 2 bases and J by 6 bases, leaving 11 bases between them. CDR1 is SGHTA, CDR2 FQGNSA, per germline. CDR3 sequence reads: CASSLRLASEQYF. In DNA form, the CDR3 reads TGTGCCAGCAGCTTAAGGCTAGCATCCGAGCAGTACTTC.

This chain connects TRBV6-1 to TRBJ1-2, with D maybe TRBD1 (6 bases). Germline assignment: CDR1 MNHNS and CDR2 SASEGT. Deletions cut 2 bases from V and 8 bases from J, with 15 bases between. CDR3 length: 14 residues. CDR3 amino acids: CASSERAGVAGYTF. The CDR3 bases are TGTGCCAGCAGTGAAAGGGCAGGGGTGGCGGGCTACACCTTC.

The V gene is TRBV7-2, the J gene TRBJ2-5; D not resolved. This CDR3 spans 12 amino acids. The germline V gene has CDR1 SGHTA and CDR2 FQGNSA. V lost 3 bases to trimming and J lost 4 bases, with 6 bases between them. The CDR3, as DNA: TGTGCCAGCAGCTTTTCTTCAGAGACCCAGTACTTC. Protein sequence: CASSFSSETQYF.

The chain couples TRBV10-3 to TRBJ2-3; 8 nucleotides match TRBD2. The germline V gene encodes CDR1 ENHRY and CDR2 SYGVKD. This CDR3 has 13 amino acids. The trim removed 8 bases at V and 6 bases at J, leaving 7 bases unmatched. The CDR3 protein is CAISQAGVDTQYF. CDR3 sequence (DNA): TGTGCCATCTCCCAAGCGGGGGTGGATACGCAGTATTTT.

The CDR3 DNA sequence: TGTGCCAGCAGTGGCAGGGACAGGAGTGAAGCTTTCTTT. Encoded protein: CASSGRDRSEAFF. The chain couples TRBV4-2 to TRBJ1-1, with 8 bases matching TRBD1. Germline values: CDR1 LGHNA, CDR2 YNFKEQ. With V trimmed by 6 bases and J by 7 bases, 7 bases remained unmatched. This CDR3 has 13 amino acids.

CDR3 nucleotide sequence: TGTGCCAGCAGCTTAGCGCCCAGGGAAAACGCCTATGGCTACACCTTC. It is translated as CASSLAPRENAYGYTF. The chain links TRBV7-2 to TRBJ1-2, with TRBD1 as a possible D gene (5 bases). The CDR3 is 16 amino acids. Germline V gives CDR1 SGHTA, CDR2 FQGNSA. V was trimmed by 0 bases and J by 4 bases, leaving 15 bases between them.

The gene calls are TRBV10-3 and TRBJ2-7, with D maybe TRBD1 (5 bases). There are 12 residues in the CDR3. V lost 2 bases and J 9 bases, leaving 11 bases between the germline ends. From germline, CDR1 is ENHRY and CDR2 SYGVKD. The CDR3, as DNA: TGTGCCATCAGTGAGCTTCAGGGTGGGCAGTACTTC. The encoded protein is CAISELQGGQYF.

V and J are TRBV19 and TRBJ2-7; 9 bases are shared with TRBD1. The CDR3 length is 13 residues. Germline V gives CDR1 LNHDA, CDR2 SQIVND (reference sequence). The ends lost 7 bases at V and 1 base at J; junction bases unmatched: 2. In DNA form, the CDR3 reads TGTGCCAGTAAGGGACAGGGATCCTACGAGCAGTACTTC. This gives the protein CASKGQGSYEQYF.

Only one count was recorded for this clone. J is TRBJ2-3 and V is TRBV10-3; TRBD1 matches 10 bases. The CDR3 length is 16 residues. Germline CDR1 reads ENHRY; CDR2 reads SYGVKD. The J segment lost 6 bases and the V segment lost 5 bases, leaving 11 bases of the junction unmatched. CDR3 sequence (DNA): TGTGCCATCAGTCCCCCGACAGGGGGCCAAGGGGATACGCAGTATTTT. Its protein is CAISPPTGGQGDTQYF.